This T cell receptor beta chain was profiled in a study of cytomegalovirus exposure and HLA in healthy donors. Findings and limits, study-wide: Some highly shared sequence variants likely arose as a pipeline artifact. The HLA-A and HLA-B alleles of most subjects were reportedly predicted accurately from TCR beta sequences.

It was with 60 Vbeta and 13 Jbeta primers that the PCR ran. The method was immunoSEQ multiplex PCR; TCRdb's version includes in-frame clones alone and lacks a portion of them. The sample comprises approximately 130,000 clones, about 86% of which are singletons, and 2% to 2.5% rests with the top ten. With 4 bases clipped from V and 0 bases from J, the junction kept 8 bases outside the gene matches. Germline CDR1 reads SEHNR; CDR2 reads FQNEAQ (reference sequence). The length of the CDR3 is 16 residues. Worth noting for this clone: Its target is unknown.

This sequence joins TRBV7-9 and TRBJ2-7; TRBD2 matches at 8 bases. This TCR was sampled from a woman between 40 and 55 years old in good health and CMV-seronegative. Specimen: PBMCs. The CDR3 protein is CASSSWIAGSSYEQYF. CDR3 in DNA: TGTGCCAGCAGCTCCTGGATAGCGGGAAGCTCCTACGAGCAGTACTTC. Using reference TRBV7-9 and TRBJ2-7 for the parts outside the CDR3, the full variable domain is DTGVSQNPRHKITKRGQNVTFRCDPISEHNRLYWYRQTLGQGPEFLTYFQNEAQLEKSRLLSDRFSAERPKGSFSTLEIQRTEQGDSAMYLCASSSWIAGSSYEQYFGPGTRLTVT.